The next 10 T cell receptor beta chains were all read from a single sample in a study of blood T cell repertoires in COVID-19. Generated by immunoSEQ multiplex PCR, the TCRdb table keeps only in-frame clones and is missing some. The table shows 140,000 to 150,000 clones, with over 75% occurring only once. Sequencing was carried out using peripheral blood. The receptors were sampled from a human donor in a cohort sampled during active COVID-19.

The CDR3 DNA reads TGTGCCAGTAGTAGACCGGGAGTTCCCTATGGCTACACCTTC. Translating it yields CASSRPGVPYGYTF. This chain links TRBV19 with TRBJ1-2; D unclear. Between the trimmed V and J ends, which lost 4 bases and 4 bases, there was a span of 13 bases. Germline V gene sequence: CDR1 LNHDA, CDR2 SQIVND (reference sequence). CDR3 length equals 14 residues.

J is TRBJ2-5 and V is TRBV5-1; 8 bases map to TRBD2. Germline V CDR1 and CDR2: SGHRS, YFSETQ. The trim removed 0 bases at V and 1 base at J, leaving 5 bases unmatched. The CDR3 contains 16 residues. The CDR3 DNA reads TGCGCCAGCAGCTTGGTTCCGACTAGCGTCCAAGAGACCCAGTACTTC. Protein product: CASSLVPTSVQETQYF.

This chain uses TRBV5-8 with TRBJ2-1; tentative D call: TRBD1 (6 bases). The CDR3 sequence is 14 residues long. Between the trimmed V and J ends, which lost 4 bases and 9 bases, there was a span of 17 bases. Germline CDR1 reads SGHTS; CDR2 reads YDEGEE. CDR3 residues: CASSANREWSEQFF. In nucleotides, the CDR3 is TGTGCCAGCAGCGCGAACAGGGAATGGAGTGAGCAGTTCTTC.

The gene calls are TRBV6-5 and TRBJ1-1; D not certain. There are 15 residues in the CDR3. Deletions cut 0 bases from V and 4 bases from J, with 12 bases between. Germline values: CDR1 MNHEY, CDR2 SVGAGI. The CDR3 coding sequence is TGTGCCAGCAGTTACTCGTCAGGAACCCCCACTGAAGCTTTCTTT. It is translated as CASSYSSGTPTEAFF.

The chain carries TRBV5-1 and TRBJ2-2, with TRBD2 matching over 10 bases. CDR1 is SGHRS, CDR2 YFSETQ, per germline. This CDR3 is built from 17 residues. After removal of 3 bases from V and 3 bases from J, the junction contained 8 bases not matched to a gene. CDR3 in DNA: TGCGCCAGCAGCTCCAAGCGGGAGGGAGTGTACACCGGGGAGCTGTTTTTT. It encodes CASSSKREGVYTGELFF.

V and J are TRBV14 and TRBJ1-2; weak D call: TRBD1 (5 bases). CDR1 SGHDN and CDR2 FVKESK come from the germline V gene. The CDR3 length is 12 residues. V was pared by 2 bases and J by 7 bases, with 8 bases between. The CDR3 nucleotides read TGTGCCAGCAGCCAAAGGGGTAGTGGCTACACCTTC. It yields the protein CASSQRGSGYTF.

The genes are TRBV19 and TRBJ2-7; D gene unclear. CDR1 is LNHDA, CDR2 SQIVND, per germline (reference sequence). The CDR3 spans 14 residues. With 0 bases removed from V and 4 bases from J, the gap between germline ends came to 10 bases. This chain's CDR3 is CASSIEENPYEQYF. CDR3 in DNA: TGTGCCAGTAGTATAGAGGAGAACCCGTACGAGCAGTACTTC.

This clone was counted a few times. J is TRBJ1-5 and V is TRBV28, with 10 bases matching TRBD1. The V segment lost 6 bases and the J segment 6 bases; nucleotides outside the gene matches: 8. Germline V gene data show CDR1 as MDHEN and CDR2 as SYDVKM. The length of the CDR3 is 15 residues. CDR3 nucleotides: TGTGCCAGCAGCTCCCAGACAGGGGGCTTTCAGCCCCAGCATTTT. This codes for CASSSQTGGFQPQHF.

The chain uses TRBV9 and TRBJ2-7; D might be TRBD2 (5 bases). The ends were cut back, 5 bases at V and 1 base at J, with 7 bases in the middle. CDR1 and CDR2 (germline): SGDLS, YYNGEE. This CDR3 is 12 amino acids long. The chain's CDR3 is CASRRVSYEQYF. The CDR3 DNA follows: TGTGCCAGCAGGCGGGTTTCCTACGAGCAGTACTTC.

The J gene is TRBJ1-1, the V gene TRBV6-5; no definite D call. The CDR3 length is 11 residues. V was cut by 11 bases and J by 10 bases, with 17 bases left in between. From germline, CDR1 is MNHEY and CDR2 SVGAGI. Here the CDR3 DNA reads TGTGCCGCCGCCGACGGGGTTATAGCTTTCTTT. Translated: CAAADGVIAFF.